The T cell receptor beta chain described here comes from a study of blood T cell repertoires in COVID-19. How the authors handled the data: From reference gene primer amplification, estimates of nucleated cell counts were derived. Some clones are missing from TCRdb's copy, which holds only in-frame ones; the method was immunoSEQ multiplex PCR. Clone size and the V and J calls come from that table; the DNA yielded D and trimming. The sample yields about 74,000 clones, roughly four fifths seen once. Sequencing input: peripheral blood. The source of this sequence is a man older than 75 with acute or convalescent COVID-19.

CDR3 coding DNA: TGTGCCAGCAGTCAGGGGGACTATGGCTACACCTTC. Residues: CASSQGDYGYTF. The rearrangement uses TRBV6-5 and TRBJ1-2; 7 bases are a match to TRBD1. The CDR3 covers 12 residues. Germline values: CDR1 MNHEY, CDR2 SVGAGI. The V gene end was trimmed by 5 bases and the J gene end by 3 bases; junction bases not matched to a gene: 0.